The 18 T cell receptor beta chains below were found in one sample sequenced in a study of T cell repertoires in cytomegalovirus infection. TCRdb reprocessed the reads with MiXCR, giving one entry per CDR3 protein. The data hold under 350,000 distinct CDR3 sequences, with over 7.5% observed a single time. The sequenced sample consisted of PBMCs. Receptors were obtained from a human donor in good health (CMV status not recorded). Some clones in this sample may be carry-over from other donors' samples.

The chain joins TRBV12-3 or TRBV12-4 to TRBJ2-4; 12 positions match TRBD2. The CDR3 spans 13 residues. The ends lost 4 bases at V and 14 bases at J; junction bases unmatched: 6. The CDR3 DNA reads TGTGCCAGCAGTTCGTCGACTAGCGGGGGCGAGTACTTC. This sequence encodes CASSSSTSGGEYF.

This clonotype came up a few times. V gene TRBV7-6 combines with J gene TRBJ1-1; no reliable D call. Germline loops: CDR1 SGHVS, CDR2 FNYEAQ. The CDR3 length is 15 residues. Trimming shortened V by 3 bases and J by 3 bases, and 14 bases separated the two germline ends. The CDR3 DNA is TGTGCCAGCAGCTTTATGGGGAGGGATCACACTGAAGCTTTCTTT. Its protein product is CASSFMGRDHTEAFF.

This clonotype has just a few counts. V usage is TRBV19 and J usage is TRBJ2-2; TRBD1 matches at 9 bases. The CDR3 consists of 15 residues. Germline lookup yields CDR1 LNHDA and CDR2 SQIVND (reference sequence). The V gene end was trimmed by 7 bases and the J gene end by 4 bases; junction bases not matched to a gene: 7. CDR3 in amino acids: CASIKNRGLTGELFF. The DNA of the CDR3 is TGTGCCAGTATCAAAAACAGGGGGCTCACCGGGGAGCTGTTTTTT. The full variable domain, with the rest looked up from reference TRBV19 and TRBJ2-2, is DGGITQSPKYLFRKEGQNVTLSCEQNLNHDAMYWYRQDPGQGLRLIYYSQIVNDFQKGDIAEGYSVSREKKESFPLTVTSAQKNPTAFYLCASIKNRGLTGELFFGEGSRLTVL.

This clonotype was observed at least ten times. This chain connects TRBV12-3 or TRBV12-4 to TRBJ1-3; D might be TRBD1 (6 bases). The CDR3 sequence is 20 residues long. Trimming stripped 5 bases from V and 0 bases from J, with 26 bases between. The CDR3 spells CASSLHPQFITGSSGNTIYF. In DNA, the CDR3 is TGTGCCAGCAGTCTCCACCCGCAGTTTATTACAGGGAGCTCTGGAAACACCATATATTTT.

This clonotype was seen a few times. The chain recombines TRBV20-1 with TRBJ2-7; D might be TRBD2 (5 bases). Germline CDR1 reads DFQATT; CDR2 reads SNEGSKA (reference sequence). The CDR3 extends over 17 amino acids. Between the trimmed V and J ends, which lost 1 base and 2 bases, there was a span of 21 bases. The DNA of the CDR3 is TGCAGTGCTAGAGCGGGCGAAGGGAGCTTATTAACCTACGAGCAGTACTTC. Translation: CSARAGEGSLLTYEQYF.

The chain employs TRBV7-9 and TRBJ1-5; TRBD1 agrees at 8 bases. CDR1 and CDR2 from the germline V gene are SEHNR and FQNEAQ (reference sequence). This CDR3 has 15 amino acids. The ends lost 6 bases at V and 2 bases at J; junction bases unmatched: 6. The CDR3 is CASSLDRARNQPQHF. The CDR3, as DNA: TGTGCCAGCAGTTTGGACAGGGCCCGCAATCAGCCCCAGCATTTT.

In this sample, this clonotype turned up many times. One end of the junction fails to match germline, which may point to a read error. The CDR3 loop is CWVYRQGRQYF. The DNA of the CDR3 is TGCTGGGTATACCGACAGGGACGGCAGTACTTC. The rearrangement links TRBV6-1 to TRBJ2-7; 7 nucleotides agree with TRBD1. Germline CDR1 reads MNHNS; CDR2 reads SASEGT. The CDR3 has 11 amino acids.

This clonotype was observed a few times. Here the CDR3 reads CASNPGNLEGQYF. DNA for the CDR3: TGTGCCAGCAACCCCGGGAACTTAGAGGGGCAGTACTTC. This chain uses TRBV25-1 with TRBJ2-7; tentatively, D is TRBD2 (5 bases). Trimming removed 7 bases from V and 9 bases from J, with 19 bases in between. Germline CDR1 is MGHDK and CDR2 is SYGVNS. The CDR3 sequence is 13 residues long.

This clonotype turned up a few times. This rearrangement joins TRBV19 to TRBJ1-1, with 7 bases matching TRBD1. This CDR3 is 17 amino acids long. Germline CDR1 is LNHDA and CDR2 is SQIVND (reference sequence). J gave up 6 bases and V 6 bases, and 19 bases lay outside the gene matches. CDR3 residues: CASSRPGQVLGGSEAFF. In DNA, the CDR3 is TGTGCCAGTAGCAGACCCGGACAGGTCCTGGGGGGTTCTGAAGCTTTCTTT.

This clonotype came up many times. This chain connects TRBV7-8 to TRBJ1-5; D is unresolved. Germline V gene sequence: CDR1 SGHVS, CDR2 FQNEAQ. The CDR3 spans 15 residues. V was clipped by 2 bases and J by 7 bases, with 15 bases between them. The CDR3 spells CASSLRGSLEQPQHF. The DNA of the CDR3 is TGTGCCAGCAGCTTACGTGGGTCGCTGGAGCAGCCCCAGCATTTT.

In this sample, this clonotype turned up a few times. V is TRBV6-2 or TRBV6-3 and J is TRBJ2-1, with D uncertain. CDR1 is MNHEY and CDR2 is SVGEGT in the germline V gene. Between the trimmed V and J ends, which lost 5 bases and 9 bases, there was a span of 17 bases. This CDR3 is 14 amino acids long. The CDR3 DNA reads as TGTGCCAGCAGTCGACCGGGCCCCAGAAGTGAGCAGTTCTTC. This encodes CASSRPGPRSEQFF.

The chain combines TRBV28 with TRBJ2-7, with TRBD2 matching 9 bases. Trimming took 4 bases from V and 7 from J; bases not matched to a gene: 11. Looked up from germline, CDR1 is MDHEN and CDR2 is SYDVKM. The CDR3 has 15 residues. CDR3 sequence: CASSSPAGGKKEQYF. CDR3 DNA: TGTGCCAGCAGTTCCCCAGCGGGGGGAAAGAAAGAGCAGTACTTC.

This clonotype was seen at least ten times. The V gene is TRBV7-2, the J gene TRBJ2-1; D uncertain. V was clipped by 1 base and J by 0 bases, with 13 bases between them. Germline values: CDR1 SGHTA, CDR2 FQGNSA. The CDR3 is 17 residues long. This CDR3 reads CASSLGSWIGSYNEQFF. In nucleotides, the CDR3 is TGTGCCAGCAGCTTAGGCTCCTGGATCGGCTCCTACAATGAGCAGTTCTTC.

The rearrangement joins TRBV7-6 to TRBJ2-2, with 8 bases matching TRBD2. This CDR3 has 12 amino acids. The germline CDR1 and CDR2 sequences are SGHVS and FNYEAQ. Unmatched junction bases numbered 5, after V lost 10 bases and J lost 7 bases. The CDR3, as DNA: TGTGCCACCGGGGGGGATGGCGGGGAGCTGTTTTTT. Translation gives CATGGDGGELFF.

There are many counts of this clonotype. The chain carries TRBV7-9 and TRBJ2-5; D remains ambiguous. This CDR3 has 13 amino acids. V was cut by 2 bases and J by 4 bases, with 8 bases left in between. CDR1 is SEHNR and CDR2 is FQNEAQ in the germline V gene (reference sequence). CDR3 DNA: TGTGCCAGCAGCTTACCCCCCCTAGAGACCCAGTACTTC. It is translated as CASSLPPLETQYF.

This clonotype was counted at least ten times. The chain joins TRBV7-2 to TRBJ2-5, with D possibly matching TRBD1 (6 bases). The germline V and J ends were trimmed by 3 bases and 4 bases, with 9 bases remaining between them. The CDR3 runs 13 residues. Germline V gene lookup returns CDR1 SGHTA and CDR2 FQGNSA. The CDR3 sequence: CASSFRGGETQYF. CDR3 nucleotides: TGTGCCAGCAGCTTCAGGGGCGGAGAGACCCAGTACTTC.

The rearrangement links TRBV12-3 or TRBV12-4 to TRBJ2-1; possible D gene TRBD2, 6 bases. This CDR3 has 15 residues. The germline V and J ends were trimmed by 6 bases and 4 bases, with 16 bases remaining between them. The CDR3 bases are TGTGCCAGCAGCCCAGTGGCGGGATCGTACAATGAGCAGTTCTTC. Its protein is CASSPVAGSYNEQFF.

This clonotype was found a few times. This sequence joins TRBV2 and TRBJ2-5; D is perhaps TRBD1 (6 bases). V shed 4 bases and J shed 0 bases, with 12 bases lying between them. Germline V gene data show CDR1 as SNHLY and CDR2 as FYNNEI. CDR3 length: 15 amino acids. The CDR3 coding sequence is TGTGCCAGCAGTGCCAGAAGGGGGTACCAAGAGACCCAGTACTTC. Amino acid sequence: CASSARRGYQETQYF.